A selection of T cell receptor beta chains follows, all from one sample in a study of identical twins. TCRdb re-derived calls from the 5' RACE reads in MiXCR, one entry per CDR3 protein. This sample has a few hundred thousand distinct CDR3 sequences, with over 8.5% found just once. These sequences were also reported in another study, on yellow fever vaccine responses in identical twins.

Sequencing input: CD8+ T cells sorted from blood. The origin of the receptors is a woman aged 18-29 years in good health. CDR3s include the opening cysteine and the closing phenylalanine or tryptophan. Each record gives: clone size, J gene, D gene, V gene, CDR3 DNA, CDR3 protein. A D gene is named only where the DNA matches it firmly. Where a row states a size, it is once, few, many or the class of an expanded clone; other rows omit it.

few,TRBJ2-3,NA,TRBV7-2,TGTGCCAGCAGCTTAGTGCTGACCGCAGATACGCAGTATTTT,CASSLVLTADTQYF
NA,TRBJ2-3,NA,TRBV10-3,TGTGCCATCAGCCGGGACCGCACAGATACGCAGTATTTT,CAISRDRTDTQYF
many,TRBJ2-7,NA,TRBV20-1,TGCAGTGCTAGAGGAATGGGGGCCCTGCTCTACGAGCAGTACTTC,CSARGMGALLYEQYF
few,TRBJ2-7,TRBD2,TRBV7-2,TGTGCCAGCAGCTTAGGAGCGGGAGGACGCTCCTACGAGCAGTACTTC,CASSLGAGGRSYEQYF
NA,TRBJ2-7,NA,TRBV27,TGTGCCAGCAGCCGGGGTCCGACCGAGCAGTACTTC,CASSRGPTEQYF
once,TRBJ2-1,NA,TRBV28,TGTGCCAGCACCTTCCCGGGTAGCTTGTACAATGAGCAGTTCTTC,CASTFPGSLYNEQFF
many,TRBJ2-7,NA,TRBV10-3,TGTGCCATCAGCGTATTATTACGGACGGAAATCTACGAGCAGTACTTC,CAISVLLRTEIYEQYF
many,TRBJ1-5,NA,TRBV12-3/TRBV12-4,TGTGCCAGCAAGTTTTCGGGGGTTTATCAGCCCCAGCATTTT,CASKFSGVYQPQHF
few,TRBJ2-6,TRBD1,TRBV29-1,TGCAGCGTTGGGACAGGGGACCACGTCCTGACTTTC,CSVGTGDHVLTF
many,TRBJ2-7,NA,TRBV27,TGTGCCAGCAGTTTAGGCGAGCCAGCGTCCTACGAGCAGTACTTC,CASSLGEPASYEQYF
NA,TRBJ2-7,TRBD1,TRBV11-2,TGTGCCAGCAGCTCCATCCGGGACAGGCCTGACGAGCAGTACTTC,CASSSIRDRPDEQYF
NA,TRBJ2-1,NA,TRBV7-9,TGTGCCAGCAGCACCATCCAGACGGGCTACTCCTACAATGAGCAGTTCTTC,CASSTIQTGYSYNEQFF
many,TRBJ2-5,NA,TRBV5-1,TGCGCCAGCACCGAGGGGGAGACCCAGTACTTC,CASTEGETQYF
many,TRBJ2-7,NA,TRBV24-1,TGTGCCACCAGTGATAGTAACAGCTACGAGCAGTACTTC,CATSDSNSYEQYF
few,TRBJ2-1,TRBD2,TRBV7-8,TGTGCCAGCAGCTTAGAGGGGGGCGGGAGGAACCAATTCTACAATGAGCAGTTCTTC,CASSLEGGGRNQFYNEQFF
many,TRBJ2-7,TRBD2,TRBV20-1,TGCAGTGCTAGAGATGGGACTAGCGGGGGCGAGCAGTACTTC,CSARDGTSGGEQYF
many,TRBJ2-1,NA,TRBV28,TGTGCCAGCGGACCCAGGGGGGCGAACAATGAGCAGTTCTTC,CASGPRGANNEQFF
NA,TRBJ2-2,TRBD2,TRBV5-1,TGCGCCAGCAGCTTGGGTCTAGCGGAAACCGGGGAGCTGTTTTTT,CASSLGLAETGELFF
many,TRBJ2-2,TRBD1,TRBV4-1,TGCGCCAGCAGCCGACCACAGGGGACCGGGGAGCTGTTTTTT,CASSRPQGTGELFF
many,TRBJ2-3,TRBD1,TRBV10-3,TGTGCCACCCGGGACAGGGAGGGGTCAGATACGCAGTATTTT,CATRDREGSDTQYF
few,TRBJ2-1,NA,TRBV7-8,TGTGCCAGCAGCTTAGGGGATTACCTCGTGGATGAGCAGTTCTTC,CASSLGDYLVDEQFF
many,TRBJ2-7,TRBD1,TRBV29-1,TGCAGCGTTGAAGCTTCGATTCGAGAGGGGGCGGTCTACGAGCAGTACTTC,CSVEASIREGAVYEQYF
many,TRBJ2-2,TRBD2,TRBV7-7,TGTGCTAGCAGCCTGCGGACTAGCGGGAGAGGCGAGCTGTTTTTT,CASSLRTSGRGELFF
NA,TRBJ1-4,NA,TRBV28,TGTGCCAGCAGAAGGACAGATAGGGAAAAACTGTTTTTT,CASRRTDREKLFF
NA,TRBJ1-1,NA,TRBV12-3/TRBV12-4,TGTGCCAGCAGTTTTGAGTCAGGGACCACTGAAGCTTTCTTT,CASSFESGTTEAFF
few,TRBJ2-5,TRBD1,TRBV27,TGTGCCAGCAGGGTAAACAGGGGGCGCGTGGAGACCCAGTACTTC,CASRVNRGRVETQYF